The sequence of this T cell receptor (beta chain) was determined in a study of HIV-infected patients and healthy controls. TCRdb processed the 5' RACE reads anew with MiXCR; each CDR3 protein has one entry. The sample consists of about 67,000 distinct CDR3 sequences, around 17% of them appearing once. This clonotype was seen a handful of times. The source is a human donor in good health. Material for sequencing was CD4+ T cells from blood.

CDR3 in amino acids: CSVEGRWDTEAFF. The CDR3 DNA is TGCAGCGTTGAAGGGAGGTGGGACACTGAAGCTTTCTTT. The gene calls are TRBV29-1 and TRBJ1-1; no clear D. The CDR3 loop spans 13 amino acids. The ends were cut back, 1 base at V and 3 bases at J, with 9 bases in the middle. Germline loops: CDR1 SQVTM, CDR2 ANQGSEA.